This T cell receptor (beta chain) was identified during a study of metastatic and nonmetastatic thyroid tumors. Study-level background: Malignant thyroid and benign thyroid patients provided blood and tumor or nodule tissue whose repertoires were compared.

The sample holds many counts of this clone. Its antigen is currently unknown. Overall study findings and caveats: When malignant thyroid tumors were compared with benign nodules, TCR beta diversity was reportedly significantly higher in the malignant tumors. This held in both blood and tumor samples.

CDR1 is MNHNY and CDR2 is SVGAGI in the germline V gene (reference sequence). This CDR3 is 18 amino acids long. Trimming removed 4 bases from V and 4 bases from J; junction bases left unmatched: 14. As originally analysed: Clinicopathological groups supplied CDR3 differences that were used to build a distant-metastasis classifier for papillary thyroid cancer. With MiXCR, TCRdb reprocessed the PCR reads. These V and J calls derive from TCRdb rather than the authors' analysis. Seen here are just under 20,000 clones, approximately 22% observed once, and the top ten hold more than 9%. Treatment of any kind had been given to no patient before thyroid surgery.

The sequenced sample was tumor tissue. This sequence was found in a male donor with papillary thyroid cancer or a benign thyroid nodule (not recorded which). Some clones in this sample may be carry-over from other donors' samples. The V gene is TRBV6-6, the J gene TRBJ1-5, with 9 bases lining up with TRBD1. CDR3 residues: CASSSPLSNRGLNQPQHF. CDR3 nucleotide sequence: TGTGCCAGCAGTTCTCCCCTCTCGAACAGGGGGCTAAATCAGCCCCAGCATTTT.